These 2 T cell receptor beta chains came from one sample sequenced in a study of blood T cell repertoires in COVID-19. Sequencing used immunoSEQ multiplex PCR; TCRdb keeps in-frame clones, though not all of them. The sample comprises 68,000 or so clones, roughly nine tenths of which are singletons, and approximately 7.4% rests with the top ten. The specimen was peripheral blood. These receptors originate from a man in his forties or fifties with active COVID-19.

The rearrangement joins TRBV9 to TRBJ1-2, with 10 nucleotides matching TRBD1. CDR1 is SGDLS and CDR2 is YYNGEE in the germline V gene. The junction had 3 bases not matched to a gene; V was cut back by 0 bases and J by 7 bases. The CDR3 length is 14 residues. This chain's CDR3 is CASSVGDRGPGYTF. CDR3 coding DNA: TGTGCCAGCAGCGTAGGCGACAGGGGGCCTGGCTACACCTTC.

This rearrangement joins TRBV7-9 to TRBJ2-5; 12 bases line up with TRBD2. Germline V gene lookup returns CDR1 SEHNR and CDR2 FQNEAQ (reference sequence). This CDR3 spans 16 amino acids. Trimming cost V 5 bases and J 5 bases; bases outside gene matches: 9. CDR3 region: CASSPTGLAGRETQYF. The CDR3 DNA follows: TGTGCCAGCAGCCCCACAGGACTAGCGGGGAGGGAGACCCAGTACTTC.